A single sample gave rise to the 27 T cell receptor beta chains below, sequenced in a study of T cells in Graves' hyperthyroidism and ophthalmopathy. RNA transcripts provided the source from which TCR beta CDR3 regions were amplified. The primer set for the first-round RT-PCR of the TCR CDR3 was HTBI. TCRdb re-called the multiplex PCR reads through MiXCR, storing one row per CDR3 protein. The table has about 400,000 distinct CDR3 sequences, about 15% seen once; the top ten hold almost 8%. Material: blood. These receptors were collected from a woman aged 18 to 35 with Graves' hyperthyroidism.

This clonotype was counted at least ten times. The chain combines TRBV7-9 with TRBJ2-7; D is perhaps TRBD1 or TRBD2 (6 bases each). The germline CDR1 and CDR2 sequences are SEHNR and FQNEAQ (reference sequence). The V and J ends lost 3 bases and 7 bases respectively, with 13 bases between them. The CDR3 is 13 residues long. The CDR3 loop is CASSFRGLGEQYF. The CDR3 DNA is TGTGCCAGCAGCTTCCGGGGGCTCGGGGAGCAGTACTTC.

This chain links TRBV28 with TRBJ2-3, with 7 nucleotides matching TRBD2. This CDR3 contains 15 residues. With V trimmed by 9 bases and J by 6 bases, 15 bases remained unmatched. CDR1 MDHEN and CDR2 SYDVKM come from the germline V gene. CDR3 sequence reads: CASRGVAGFGDTQYF. The CDR3 DNA follows: TGTGCCAGTAGAGGAGTAGCGGGCTTTGGGGATACGCAGTATTTT.

This clonotype was detected ten times or more. The chain uses TRBV10-3 and TRBJ2-7, with D possibly being TRBD1 (6 bases). The germline V gene encodes CDR1 ENHRY and CDR2 SYGVKD. This CDR3 contains 16 residues. The germline V and J ends were trimmed by 3 bases and 1 base, with 16 bases remaining between them. For the CDR3, the DNA is TGTGCCATCAGTGATAACACAGGGCCCCCTTCCTACGAGCAGTACTTC. This codes for CAISDNTGPPSYEQYF.

This clonotype has ten or more counts. The chain joins TRBV7-9 to TRBJ1-1; no clear D gene. The V gene's germline CDR1 is SEHNR and CDR2 FQNEAQ (reference sequence). This CDR3 region has 14 residues. Trimming shortened V by 5 bases and J by 6 bases, and 16 bases separated the two germline ends. CDR3 DNA: TGTGCCAGCAGCCCGGACCCTGGTGGCGCTGAAGCTTTCTTT. This gives the protein CASSPDPGGAEAFF.

This clonotype was seen at least ten times. This sequence joins TRBV29-1 and TRBJ2-3; 7 nucleotides line up with TRBD1. The germline V gene has CDR1 SQVTM and CDR2 ANQGSEA. The CDR3 extends over 13 amino acids. The V segment lost 5 bases and the J segment 2 bases; nucleotides outside the gene matches: 4. The DNA for the CDR3 is TGCAGCGTTACAGGACAGGACACAGATACGCAGTATTTT. It translates to CSVTGQDTDTQYF.

The chain links TRBV6-1 to TRBJ2-7; 8 nucleotides align to TRBD2. Looked up from germline, CDR1 is MNHNS and CDR2 is SASEGT. J lost 4 bases, V lost 6 bases, and 11 bases had no gene match. This CDR3 spans 15 amino acids. CDR3 sequence reads: CASSLGGGMKYEQYF. The CDR3 nucleotides read TGTGCCAGCAGCCTTGGCGGGGGGATGAAGTACGAGCAGTACTTC.

In this sample, this clonotype turned up a few times. The chain combines TRBV20-1 with TRBJ2-2; 7 bases line up with TRBD2. V trimming: 0 bases; J trimming: 3 bases; junction bases outside the gene matches: 4. Germline V gene sequence: CDR1 DFQATT, CDR2 SNEGSKA (reference sequence). The CDR3 is 15 residues long. The CDR3 sequence is CSARDSRGYTGELFF. DNA for the CDR3: TGCAGTGCTAGAGATTCGCGGGGGTACACCGGGGAGCTGTTTTTT.

The chain links TRBV20-1 to TRBJ2-7; 8 positions agree with TRBD1. Unmatched junction bases numbered 11, after V lost 6 bases and J lost 4 bases. The CDR3 runs 14 residues. CDR1 and CDR2 from the germline V gene are DFQATT and SNEGSKA (reference sequence). The CDR3 bases are TGCAGTGCCCTCCAGGGGGCAGGGGCGTACGAGCAGTACTTC. This translates into CSALQGAGAYEQYF.

The table lists this clonotype with a few counts. The rearrangement joins TRBV9 to TRBJ2-1, with D perhaps matching TRBD1 or TRBD2 (6 bases each). CDR1 and CDR2 from the germline V gene are SGDLS and YYNGEE. V shed 4 bases and J shed 4 bases, with 18 bases lying between them. The CDR3 sequence is 16 residues long. CDR3 sequence (DNA): TGTGCCAGCAGCCCCCCTGAGAGGGGGGTTTACAATGAGCAGTTCTTC. As protein: CASSPPERGVYNEQFF.

This clonotype occurred many times. CDR3 residues: CASSLQLVEPQHF. The CDR3 DNA reads as TGTGCCAGCAGTTTGCAGTTGGTTGAGCCCCAGCATTTT. V gene TRBV12-3 or TRBV12-4 combines with J gene TRBJ1-5; D is uncertain. This CDR3 spans 13 amino acids. V was clipped by 3 bases and J by 8 bases, with 11 bases between them.

This clonotype was counted ten times or more. The rearrangement joins TRBV27 to TRBJ2-1; D perhaps matches TRBD2 (6 bases). The CDR3 covers 18 residues. In germline, CDR1 is MNHEY, CDR2 SMNVEV (reference sequence). The germline V and J ends were trimmed by 7 bases and 0 bases, with 22 bases remaining between them. CDR3 region: CASTRLAGTIYSYNEQFF. The CDR3 nucleotides are TGTGCCAGCACCCGACTGGCGGGAACTATATACTCCTACAATGAGCAGTTCTTC.

The table lists this clonotype with a few counts. The rearrangement joins TRBV4-2 to TRBJ2-2; TRBD2 agrees at 10 bases. V dropped 4 bases and J dropped 3; count of bases not matched to a gene: 8. This CDR3 region has 17 residues. Germline CDR1 is LGHNA and CDR2 is YNFKEQ. The CDR3 coding sequence is TGTGCCAGCAGCCTTACCCTTAGCGGGAGGTACACCGGGGAGCTGTTTTTT. Translated: CASSLTLSGRYTGELFF.

This clonotype appeared many times. The J gene is TRBJ2-7, the V gene TRBV28; no reliable D call. Per the germline V gene, CDR1 is MDHEN and CDR2 is SYDVKM. Trimming left V 3 bases short and J 0 bases short, with 6 bases between. The CDR3 is made up of 13 amino acids. The DNA of the CDR3 is TGTGCCAGCAGTTTCGGCTCCTCCTACGAGCAGTACTTC. It is translated as CASSFGSSYEQYF.

This clonotype was detected only once. The CDR3 reads CSASAGTGDTEAFF. CDR3 sequence (DNA): TGCAGTGCTTCCGCAGGGACTGGGGACACTGAAGCTTTCTTT. The chain is built from TRBV20-1 and TRBJ1-1; D may be TRBD1 (5 bases). Per the germline V gene, CDR1 is DFQATT and CDR2 is SNEGSKA (reference sequence). The CDR3 is 14 residues long. V shed 5 bases and J shed 3 bases, with 16 bases lying between them.

This clonotype was detected only a few times. V usage is TRBV4-1 and J usage is TRBJ2-7; D is undetermined. Germline V lookup: CDR1 MGHRA, CDR2 YSYEKL. V lost 4 bases, J lost 0 bases, and 10 bases lay in between. This CDR3 has 14 amino acids. Here the CDR3 reads CASSPGPASYEQYF. DNA for the CDR3: TGCGCCAGCAGCCCCGGCCCGGCCTCCTACGAGCAGTACTTC.

Ten or more counts support this clonotype. The chain carries TRBV9 and TRBJ1-2; D is unresolved. This CDR3 contains 13 residues. Germline V gene lookup returns CDR1 SGDLS and CDR2 YYNGEE. Trimming cost V 3 bases and J 3 bases, with 9 bases left between them. The CDR3 sequence is CASSALVDYGYTF. In DNA, the CDR3 is TGTGCCAGCAGCGCCCTAGTGGACTATGGCTACACCTTC. Filled out from reference TRBV9 and TRBJ1-2, the complete variable domain reads DSGVTQTPKHLITATGQRVTLRCSPRSGDLSVYWYQQSLDQGLQFLIQYYNGEERAKGNILERFSAQQFPDLHSELNLSSLELGDSALYFCASSALVDYGYTFGSGTRLTVV.

Many counts were recorded for this clonotype. The V call is TRBV15, the J call TRBJ2-7; D perhaps matches TRBD2 (7 bases). CDR1 and CDR2 from the germline V gene are LNHNV and YYDKDF (reference sequence). The CDR3 loop spans 19 amino acids. V was trimmed by 0 bases and J by 1 base, leaving 22 bases between them. This chain's CDR3 is CATSRERAGGGIESYEQYF. The CDR3 coding sequence is TGTGCCACCAGCAGAGAAAGAGCTGGCGGGGGCATAGAATCCTACGAGCAGTACTTC. The full variable domain, its missing parts supplied by reference TRBV15 and TRBJ2-7, is DAMVIQNPRYQVTQFGKPVTLSCSQTLNHNVMYWYQQKSSQAPKLLFHYYDKDFNNEADTPDNFQSRRPNTSFCFLDIRSPGLGDTAMYLCATSRERAGGGIESYEQYFGPGTRLTVT.

This clonotype was seen many times. The V call is TRBV2, the J call TRBJ2-1, with D perhaps being TRBD1 or TRBD2 (6 bases each). The CDR3 loop spans 13 amino acids. V lost 11 bases and J lost 8, with 19 bases in between. CDR1 is SNHLY, CDR2 FYNNEI, per germline. The CDR3 protein is CAPQRGEMDEQFF. DNA for the CDR3: TGTGCCCCACAGAGGGGGGAAATGGATGAGCAGTTCTTC.

The sample holds many counts of this clonotype. The chain couples TRBV7-8 to TRBJ2-1, with D possibly TRBD2 on 6 matching bases. Trimming cost V 2 bases and J 3 bases, with 8 bases left between them. Germline CDR1 SGHVS, CDR2 FQNEAQ. The CDR3 length is 14 residues. The CDR3 is CASSLHGSYNEQFF. CDR3 sequence (DNA): TGTGCCAGCAGCTTACACGGGAGCTACAATGAGCAGTTCTTC.

The chain couples TRBV7-9 to TRBJ2-5; D not certain. The V end lost 5 bases, the J end lost 6 bases, and 7 bases lay between the germline ends. Germline lookup yields CDR1 SEHNR and CDR2 FQNEAQ (reference sequence). The CDR3 is made up of 11 amino acids. This chain's CDR3 is CASSQAQTQYF. CDR3 DNA: TGTGCCAGCAGCCAGGCGCAGACCCAGTACTTC.

The chain uses TRBV5-4 and TRBJ2-2, with D perhaps matching TRBD1 (6 bases). Germline V gene lookup returns CDR1 SGHNT and CDR2 YYREEE (reference sequence). V lost 0 bases, J lost 0 bases, and 9 bases lay in between. The CDR3 covers 16 residues. CDR3 DNA: TGTGCCAGCAGCTTGGATGGGGGCGCGAACACCGGGGAGCTGTTTTTT. Protein: CASSLDGGANTGELFF.

This clonotype was detected ten times or more. The chain uses TRBV2 and TRBJ1-6; no clear D gene. This CDR3 is 16 amino acids long. V was pared by 6 bases and J by 0 bases, with 12 bases between. The germline V gene encodes CDR1 SNHLY and CDR2 FYNNEI. The CDR3 loop is CASRVTASSYNSPLHF. The DNA of the CDR3 is TGTGCCAGCAGGGTGACTGCCAGCTCCTATAATTCACCCCTCCACTTT.

This clonotype has only a few counts. The genes are TRBV19 and TRBJ2-3, with 9 bases matching TRBD2. J was trimmed by 2 bases and V by 5 bases; bases with no gene match: 5. Germline CDR1 LNHDA, CDR2 SQIVND (reference sequence). The CDR3 covers 15 residues. The CDR3 sequence is CASSPGLAPTDTQYF. The CDR3 DNA reads as TGTGCCAGTAGTCCCGGACTAGCGCCCACAGATACGCAGTATTTT.

This clonotype was seen a few times. This chain's CDR3 is CASSLGPSGSNEQYF. In DNA, the CDR3 is TGTGCCAGCAGCTTAGGACCTAGCGGGAGCAACGAGCAGTACTTC. The chain couples TRBV13 to TRBJ2-7, with 10 positions matching TRBD2. Germline CDR1 is PRHDT and CDR2 is FYEKMQ (reference sequence). Trimming took 0 bases from V and 5 from J; bases not matched to a gene: 4. The CDR3 is 15 amino acids.

This clonotype was observed a few times. This may stem from a read error, because a much larger clone lies one nucleotide away. The V gene is TRBV12-3 or TRBV12-4, the J gene TRBJ1-3; D ambiguous. Trimming stripped 3 bases from V and 0 bases from J, with 12 bases between. CDR3 length equals 16 residues. The CDR3 is CASSLRSGVSGNTIYF. CDR3 DNA sequence: TGTGCCAGCAGTTTGAGGTCCGGCGTCTCTGGAAACACCATATATTTT.

This clonotype occurred many times. The CDR3: CSARGSGRGSSYNEQFF. CDR3 nucleotides: TGCAGTGCTAGAGGATCGGGGCGGGGAAGCTCCTACAATGAGCAGTTCTTC. The genes are TRBV20-1 and TRBJ2-1, with D perhaps TRBD2 (6 bases). The ends were cut back, 1 base at V and 0 bases at J, with 16 bases in the middle. The CDR3 covers 17 residues. The V gene's germline CDR1 is DFQATT and CDR2 SNEGSKA (reference sequence).

This clonotype has a count of ten or more. The chain combines TRBV18 with TRBJ1-5; D gene ambiguous. Germline V gene lookup returns CDR1 KGHSH and CDR2 LQKENI. The CDR3 sequence is 13 residues long. Trimming took off 3 bases at V and 7 bases at J, with 10 bases between the two ends. In nucleotides, the CDR3 is TGTGCCAGCTCACCCGTTAGGAACCAGCCCCAGCATTTT. This encodes CASSPVRNQPQHF.